The 7 T cell receptor beta chains presented below share a single source sample, sequenced in a study of T cells after yellow fever vaccination (dated by TCRdb to about 2019). The treatment or condition label of this sample denotes: live attenuated yellow fever vaccine strain. The library was built by means of 5' RACE. Sequenced on an Illumina NovaSeq 6000. TCRdb reanalyzed the raw reads on its own, using fastp at Q25 for trimming and MiXCR for clone calling, and kept in-frame beta chains. CDR3 protein sequences are deduplicated, and each keeps its most common genes and DNA. This sample holds just over 250,000 distinct CDR3 sequences; around 5.2% were observed only once. More than 3% of the sample comes from the top ten. The input for sequencing was CD4+ T cells sorted from PBMCs, taken on the day of the yellow fever booster vaccination. Receptor source: a man in his late teens or twenties who received the YFV17D yellow fever vaccine.

The chain is built from TRBV6-2 or TRBV6-3 and TRBJ2-7; unclear D gene. The CDR3 consists of 13 residues. Looked up from germline, CDR1 is MNHEY and CDR2 is SVGEGT. The ends were cut back, 7 bases at V and 0 bases at J, with 10 bases in the middle. CDR3 coding DNA: TGTGCCAGCATCCGCCCGCGCTCCTACGAGCAGTACGTC. It is translated as CASIRPRSYEQYV.

CDR3 sequence (DNA): TGTGCCAGCAGCCTGAGGGACAGGCCAATATCTGGCTACACCTTC. Translating it yields CASSLRDRPISGYTF. J is TRBJ1-2 and V is TRBV5-8, with 8 nucleotides matching TRBD1. The germline V gene encodes CDR1 SGHTS and CDR2 YDEGEE. The CDR3 contains 15 residues. V gave up 4 bases and J gave up 7 bases; unmatched junction bases: 12.

This clonotype was detected a few times. CDR3 protein: CASSSGTSGGRTGELFF. In DNA form, the CDR3 reads TGTGCCAGCAGCTCTGGGACTAGCGGGGGAAGGACCGGGGAGCTGTTTTTT. The V call is TRBV11-2, the J call TRBJ2-2; 14 bases are a match to TRBD2. CDR3 length: 17 amino acids. Germline V lookup: CDR1 SGHAT, CDR2 FQNNGV. Trimming took 4 bases from V and 5 from J; bases not matched to a gene: 6.

This clonotype was counted between two and nine times. This chain links TRBV5-6 with TRBJ2-3, with no clear D. The CDR3 length is 14 residues. The V and J ends lost 4 bases and 3 bases respectively, with 12 bases between them. The V gene's germline CDR1 is SGHDT and CDR2 YYEEEE. The CDR3 protein is CASSRARPTDTQYF. The CDR3 DNA sequence: TGTGCCAGCAGCCGGGCCCGGCCTACAGATACGCAGTATTTT.

In its sample, this clonotype was seen a few times. The rearrangement uses TRBV5-1 and TRBJ2-7; 9 bases align to TRBD2. The CDR3 consists of 14 residues. Germline V lookup: CDR1 SGHRS, CDR2 YFSETQ. J lost 3 bases, V lost 0 bases, and 1 base had no gene match. The CDR3 here is CASSLGGGGYEQYF. CDR3 nucleotides: TGCGCCAGCAGCTTGGGCGGGGGGGGCTACGAGCAGTACTTC.

This clonotype was seen a few times. The chain uses TRBV12-3 or TRBV12-4 and TRBJ2-1; 8 nucleotides align to TRBD2. Losses at the gene ends were 6 bases for V and 6 bases for J; bases not matched to a gene: 10. This CDR3 has 15 amino acids. The CDR3 loop reads CASRPGTRVLNEQFF. The DNA for the CDR3 is TGTGCCAGCAGACCCGGGACTAGGGTTCTCAATGAGCAGTTCTTC.

This clonotype was recorded a few times. The J gene is TRBJ2-6, the V gene TRBV27, with a possible D match to TRBD1 (6 bases). The CDR3 loop spans 15 amino acids. V shed 5 bases and J shed 2 bases, with 10 bases lying between them. The V gene's germline CDR1 is MNHEY and CDR2 SMNVEV (reference sequence). DNA of the CDR3: TGTGCCAGCAGTCGCTGGGGGCCTGGGGCCAACGTCCTGACTTTC. This sequence encodes CASSRWGPGANVLTF.